What follows describes a single T cell receptor (beta chain). This specimen belongs to a study of blood T cell repertoires in COVID-19. Profiled with immunoSEQ multiplex PCR; TCRdb holds only in-frame clones, not every one. The sample includes more than 200,000 clones, about 87% of them seen just once. Between the trimmed V and J ends, which lost 2 bases and 4 bases, there was a span of 12 bases. The CDR3 contains 15 residues. Germline V gene sequence: CDR1 MNHEY, CDR2 SVGEGT. This receptor was obtained from a woman younger than 45 with COVID-19, enrolled during active disease. The rearrangement joins TRBV6-2 or TRBV6-3 to TRBJ1-3, with a weak D call TRBD1 (6 bases). Material: peripheral blood. In DNA form, the CDR3 reads TGTGCCAGCAGTTACCCGACAGGTCCGGGAAACACCATATATTTT. Encoded protein: CASSYPTGPGNTIYF.